The 22 T cell receptor beta chains in this list originate from one sample, sequenced in a study of Graves' ophthalmopathy and Graves' hyperthyroidism. RNA transcripts served as template for amplifying TCR beta CDR3 sequences. An opening RT-PCR round employed HTBI primers and preceded a second-round multiplex PCR. MiXCR was run by TCRdb on the multiplex PCR reads, yielding one entry per CDR3 protein. The table records 500,000 to 600,000 distinct CDR3 sequences, roughly 39% of them present only once. Sequenced input: peripheral blood or thyroid tissue (not recorded which). The receptors were gathered from an adult man with Graves' hyperthyroidism.

This clonotype was detected only a few times. The chain's CDR3 is CASSQDQWTMTYEQYF. DNA of the CDR3: TGTGCCAGCAGCCAAGATCAGTGGACTATGACTTACGAGCAGTACTTC. This chain links TRBV14 with TRBJ2-7; D might be TRBD2 (6 bases). CDR3 length equals 16 residues. Per germline, CDR1 SGHDN and CDR2 FVKESK. Trimming cost V 0 bases and J 4 bases, with 16 bases left between them.

This clonotype was counted many times. In DNA, the CDR3 is TGTGCCAGCAGTTTTCGGACAGGGGATGAAAAACTGTTTTTT. Amino acid sequence: CASSFRTGDEKLFF. The chain combines TRBV12-3 or TRBV12-4 with TRBJ1-4; TRBD1 matches 9 bases. The CDR3 covers 14 residues. V was clipped by 3 bases and J by 6 bases; unmatched bases: 2.

This clonotype was picked up a small number of times. J is TRBJ1-4 and V is TRBV12-3 or TRBV12-4; D ambiguous. The CDR3 runs to 10 residues. Between the trimmed V and J ends, which lost 5 bases and 8 bases, there was a span of 3 bases. The CDR3 coding sequence is TGTGCCAGCAGTCGAGAAAAACTGTTTTTT. Translating gives CASSREKLFF.

The table lists this clonotype with many counts. The rearrangement joins TRBV10-2 to TRBJ1-5; D not certain. Germline V gives CDR1 WSHSY, CDR2 SAAADI. The V gene lost 2 bases and the J gene lost 0 bases, with 11 bases spanning the gap. This CDR3 has 16 residues. This chain's CDR3 is CASSERPDYSNQPQHF. CDR3 DNA: TGCGCCAGCAGTGAGAGGCCAGACTATAGCAATCAGCCCCAGCATTTT.

This clonotype showed up many times. The chain joins TRBV20-1 to TRBJ1-5; maybe TRBD1 (6 bases). V shed 6 bases and J shed 0 bases, with 12 bases lying between them. The CDR3 covers 14 residues. CDR1 is DFQATT and CDR2 is SNEGSKA in the germline V gene (reference sequence). The CDR3 DNA reads TGCAGTGCAACCCACAGGGCTAGCAATCAGCCCCAGCATTTT. Residues: CSATHRASNQPQHF.

Only one count was recorded for this clonotype. One junction end disagrees with the germline gene, perhaps due to a read error. The J gene is TRBJ2-3, the V gene TRBV29-1; D tentatively reads TRBD1 or TRBD2 (6 bases each). The germline V gene has CDR1 SQVTM and CDR2 ANQGSEA. The CDR3 runs 13 residues. CDR3 sequence reads: CSLEGGAADTQYF. The CDR3 DNA reads as TGCAGCCTTGAGGGGGGCGCCGCAGATACGCAGTATTTT.

This clonotype has a single count. Relative to the germline gene, one junction end is altered; a read error may explain this. DNA for the CDR3: TGTGCCAGCAGTGCACGGAGATACAATGAGCAGTTCTTC. It encodes CASSARRYNEQFF. The chain combines TRBV10-3 with TRBJ2-7; D uncertain. The last part of the DNA fits TRBJ2-1 better; the J call may be wrong. Germline V gene lookup returns CDR1 ENHRY and CDR2 SYGVKD. There are 13 residues in the CDR3.

Regarding this clonotype: This may come from a read error, since a much larger clone is one base off. This is likely a read error, given that the CDR3 carries no conserved phenylalanine or tryptophan at its end. V usage is TRBV20-1 and J usage is TRBJ1-2; 7 positions match TRBD1. Trimming cost V 5 bases and J 5 bases; bases outside gene matches: 11. This CDR3 comprises 14 residues. CDR1 and CDR2 (germline): DFQATT, SNEGSKA (reference sequence). CDR3 DNA sequence: TGCAGTGCTGCTGGACAGGCGTGGGATTATGGCTACACCCTC. Translating it yields CSAAGQAWDYGYTL.

This clonotype has at least ten counts. The chain couples TRBV27 to TRBJ1-1, with D perhaps TRBD1 (5 bases). The V end lost 9 bases, the J end lost 4 bases, and 15 bases lay between the germline ends. Germline V gene lookup returns CDR1 MNHEY and CDR2 SMNVEV (reference sequence). The CDR3 sequence is 13 residues long. CDR3 region: CASTLTQGTEAFF. The CDR3 bases are TGTGCCAGTACGCTGACCCAGGGCACTGAAGCTTTCTTT.

The chain employs TRBV5-1 and TRBJ2-7; no clear D gene. The V end lost 3 bases, the J end lost 4 bases, and 8 bases lay between the germline ends. CDR3 size: 12 residues. Germline CDR1 and CDR2: SGHRS and YFSETQ. The CDR3, as DNA: TGCGCCAGCAGCTCCTTCGGTTACGAGCAGTACTTC. Its translation is CASSSFGYEQYF.

This chain joins TRBV28 and TRBJ1-2, with D tentatively TRBD1 (6 bases). Germline CDR1 and CDR2: MDHEN and SYDVKM. The ends were cut back, 7 bases at V and 4 bases at J, with 16 bases in the middle. The CDR3 runs to 14 residues. This CDR3 reads CASTFGRGGYGYTF. As DNA, the CDR3 is TGTGCCAGCACTTTCGGCAGGGGAGGCTATGGCTACACCTTC.

This chain connects TRBV9 to TRBJ2-7; 7 bases fit TRBD1. The length of the CDR3 is 16 residues. Trimming cost V 3 bases and J 3 bases; bases outside gene matches: 12. CDR1 and CDR2 from the germline V gene are SGDLS and YYNGEE. DNA for the CDR3: TGTGCCAGCAGCGGAACAGGGGACCAAGGGAACTACGAGCAGTACTTC. This translates into CASSGTGDQGNYEQYF.

Remarks on this clonotype: One end of the junction fails to match germline, which may point to a read error. The V call is TRBV27, the J call TRBJ2-6, with TRBD1 as a possible D gene (5 bases). Germline V gene data show CDR1 as MNHEY and CDR2 as SMNVEV (reference sequence). The CDR3 consists of 13 residues. CDR3 region: CASSLSGAYVLTF. For the CDR3, the DNA is TGTGCCAGCAGTCTCTCTGGGGCCTACGTCCTGACTTTC.

This chain uses TRBV7-3 with TRBJ2-5; D not resolved. The CDR3 covers 15 residues. The germline V gene has CDR1 SGHTA and CDR2 FQGTGA. V dropped 2 bases and J dropped 2 bases, with 12 bases sitting between them. The CDR3 bases are TGTGCCAGCAGCTTATCTGGGTTCCAGCAAGAGACCCAGTACTTC. Protein product: CASSLSGFQQETQYF.

The chain couples TRBV7-4 to TRBJ2-3, with D perhaps matching TRBD2 (5 bases). The V gene lost 4 bases and the J gene lost 6 bases, with 17 bases spanning the gap. The CDR3 runs to 15 residues. The V gene's germline CDR1 is SGHVT and CDR2 SQSDAQ. This CDR3 reads CASSSRVIPRDTQYF. In DNA, the CDR3 is TGTGCCAGCAGCTCGAGGGTAATCCCCCGGGATACGCAGTATTTT.

This clonotype was counted at least ten times. J is TRBJ2-7 and V is TRBV12-5; D is tentatively TRBD1 or TRBD2 (5 bases each). The CDR3 loop spans 13 amino acids. CDR1 LGHNT and CDR2 FRNRAP come from the germline V gene. V dropped 1 base and J dropped 3 bases, with 7 bases sitting between them. This CDR3 reads CASGLGGYYEQYF. The CDR3 coding sequence is TGTGCTAGTGGTTTGGGGGGGTACTACGAGCAGTACTTC.

The chain couples TRBV5-1 to TRBJ1-1, with D possibly being TRBD1 (6 bases). Germline assignment: CDR1 SGHRS and CDR2 YFSETQ. The CDR3 sequence is 15 residues long. Trimming stripped 2 bases from V and 1 base from J, with 12 bases between. CDR3 coding DNA: TGCGCCAGCAGCTTTGGGGGGCTCGAGAACACTGAAGCTTTCTTT. Protein sequence: CASSFGGLENTEAFF. The variable domain in full, with the rest retrieved from reference TRBV5-1 and TRBJ1-1, is KAGVTQTPRYLIKTRGQQVTLSCSPISGHRSVSWYQQTPGQGLQFLFEYFSETQRNKGNFPGRFSGRQFSNSRSEMNVSTLELGDSALYLCASSFGGLENTEAFFGQGTRLTVV.

CDR3 sequence: CASSQAGQGSTEAFF. The CDR3 DNA reads TGCGCCAGCAGCCAGGCCGGACAGGGGAGCACTGAAGCTTTCTTT. The rearrangement uses TRBV5-1 and TRBJ1-1, with 9 bases that match TRBD1. CDR1 SGHRS and CDR2 YFSETQ come from the germline V gene. V shed 4 bases and J 4 bases; nucleotides not matched to a gene: 8. This CDR3 comprises 15 residues.

This clonotype appeared once. V is TRBV29-1 and J is TRBJ2-7; tentatively, D is TRBD1 (6 bases). This CDR3 region has 11 residues. V was shortened by 7 bases and J by 2 bases, with 9 bases between the two germline ends. Per the germline V gene, CDR1 is SQVTM and CDR2 is ANQGSEA. The chain's CDR3 is CSGGDTYEQYF. CDR3 nucleotide sequence: TGCAGCGGTGGGGACACCTACGAGCAGTACTTC.

V and J are TRBV29-1 and TRBJ2-7, with TRBD2 matching over 10 bases. J was trimmed by 7 bases and V by 6 bases; bases with no gene match: 9. This CDR3 has 13 amino acids. Germline-derived CDR1 and CDR2 are SQVTM and ANQGSEA. In DNA form, the CDR3 reads TGCAGCGTGGGGACTAGCGTGGATGGGGAGCAGTACTTC. Its translation: CSVGTSVDGEQYF.

Points on this clonotype: Possible read error: a much larger clone is one base away. For the CDR3, the DNA is TGTGCCAGCAGACAGGACAGGGGGGACTACGAGCAGTACTTC. As protein: CASRQDRGDYEQYF. The chain is built from TRBV7-9 and TRBJ2-7, with TRBD1 identical over 10 bases. J gave up 3 bases and V 6 bases, and 5 bases lay outside the gene matches. The CDR3 length is 14 residues. Germline V CDR1 and CDR2: SEHNR, FQNEAQ (reference sequence).

This clonotype was seen ten or more times. The chain is built from TRBV29-1 and TRBJ1-1; TRBD1 might be the D (5 bases). The CDR3 extends over 13 amino acids. Germline V gene data show CDR1 as SQVTM and CDR2 as ANQGSEA. V lost 1 base to trimming and J lost 4 bases, with 10 bases between them. CDR3 in DNA: TGCAGCGTTGAAGCTATGGGGGGCACTGAAGCTTTCTTT. Its translation is CSVEAMGGTEAFF.